This T cell receptor (beta chain) was sequenced during a study of blood T cell repertoires in COVID-19. Across the study: Sources were T cells, B-cell-depleted T cells, or PBMCs; the material itself was cDNA or gDNA.

The germline gives CDR1 SGHRS, CDR2 YFSETQ. The CDR3 has 15 residues. V lost 0 bases to trimming and J lost 7 bases; unmatched junction nucleotides: 5. Study processing details: From reference gene primer amplification, estimates of nucleated cell counts were derived. Assay: immunoSEQ multiplex PCR; the TCRdb copy retains only in-frame clones and omits some. V and J calls and clone size are copied from that table; D and trimming were computed from the DNA. In the table there are a few hundred thousand clones, about 91% of which are singletons. The sequencing sample was made of peripheral blood. This receptor was identified in a woman between 45 and 65 years old with COVID-19, enrolled during active disease. The chain has TRBV5-1 and TRBJ2-7; 12 positions agree with TRBD1. The CDR3 DNA reads as TGCGCCAGCAGCTTGGCGGGACAGGGGGCGGAGGAGCAGTACTTC. Its translation is CASSLAGQGAEEQYF.